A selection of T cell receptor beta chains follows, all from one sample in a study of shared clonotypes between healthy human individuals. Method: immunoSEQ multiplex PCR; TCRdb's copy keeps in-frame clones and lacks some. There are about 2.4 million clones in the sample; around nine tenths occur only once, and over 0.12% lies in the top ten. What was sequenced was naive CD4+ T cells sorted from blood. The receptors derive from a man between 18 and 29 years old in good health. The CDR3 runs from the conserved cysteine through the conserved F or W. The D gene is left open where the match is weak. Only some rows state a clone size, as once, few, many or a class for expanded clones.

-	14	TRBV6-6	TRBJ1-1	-	CASNPPLRGGEAFF	TGTGCCAGCAATCCACCCCTACGGGGGGGTGAAGCTTTCTTT
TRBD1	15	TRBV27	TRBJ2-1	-	CASRTGISSYNEQFF	TGTGCCAGCAGGACAGGGATTAGCTCCTACAATGAGCAGTTCTTC
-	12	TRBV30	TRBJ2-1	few	CAWSVTYNEQFF	TGTGCCTGGAGTGTAACCTACAATGAGCAGTTCTTC
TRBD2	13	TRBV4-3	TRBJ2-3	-	CASSQGSGGAQYF	TGCGCCAGCAGCCAAGGGTCCGGGGGGGCGCAGTATTTT
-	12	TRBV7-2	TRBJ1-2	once	CASSLMGGGYTF	TGTGCCAGCAGCTTGATGGGCGGTGGCTACACCTTC
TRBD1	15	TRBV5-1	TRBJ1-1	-	CASSLSGTGRTEAFF	TGCGCCAGCAGCTTGTCCGGGACAGGGCGCACTGAAGCTTTCTTT
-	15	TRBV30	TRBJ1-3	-	CAWSVLGTGRNTIYF	TGTGCCTGGAGTGTTTTGGGGACTGGGAGAAACACCATATATTTT
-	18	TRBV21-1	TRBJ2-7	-	CASSKAKWGDRGSYEQYF	TGTGCCAGCAGCAAAGCGAAGTGGGGAGACAGGGGCTCCTACGAGCAGTACTTC
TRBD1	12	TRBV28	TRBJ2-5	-	CASSDQQGAQYF	TGTGCCAGCAGTGACCAACAGGGGGCCCAGTACTTC
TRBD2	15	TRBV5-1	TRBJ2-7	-	CASSWGTSGTYEQYF	TGCGCCAGCAGCTGGGGGACTAGCGGGACGTACGAGCAGTACTTC
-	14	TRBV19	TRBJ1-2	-	CASMNGRGTYGYTF	TGTGCCAGTATGAACGGCAGGGGAACCTATGGCTACACCTTC
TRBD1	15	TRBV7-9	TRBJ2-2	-	CASSRDRGRPGELFF	TGTGCCAGCAGCCGGGACAGGGGGCGTCCCGGGGAGCTGTTTTTT
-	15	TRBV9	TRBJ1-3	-	CASSVGTTIGNTIYF	TGTGCCAGCAGCGTAGGAACGACTATCGGAAACACCATATATTTT
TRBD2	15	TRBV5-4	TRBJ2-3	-	CASSLPGLGGDTQYF	TGTGCCAGCAGCTTACCGGGACTAGGGGGAGATACGCAGTATTTT
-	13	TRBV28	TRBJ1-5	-	CASRLDSNQPQHF	TGTGCCAGCAGACTGGACAGTAATCAGCCCCAGCATTTT
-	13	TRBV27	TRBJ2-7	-	CASRQGLGYEQYF	TGTGCCAGCAGGCAGGGTTTAGGGTACGAGCAGTACTTC
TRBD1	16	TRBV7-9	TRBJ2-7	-	CASSRGYGTVSYEQYF	TGTGCCAGCAGCCGCGGCTATGGGACAGTCTCCTACGAGCAGTACTTC
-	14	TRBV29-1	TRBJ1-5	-	CSVEKPWAGQPQHF	TGCAGCGTTGAAAAACCGTGGGCGGGTCAGCCCCAGCATTTT
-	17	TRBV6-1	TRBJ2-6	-	CASREYPGGLRANVLTF	TGTGCCAGCAGAGAATACCCCGGGGGGCTTAGAGCCAACGTCCTGACTTTC
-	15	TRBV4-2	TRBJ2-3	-	CASSQEQGPTDTQYF	TGTGCCAGCAGCCAAGAACAAGGGCCAACAGATACGCAGTATTTT
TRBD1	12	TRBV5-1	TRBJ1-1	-	CASSLGQGGAFF	TGCGCCAGCAGCTTGGGACAGGGGGGAGCTTTCTTT
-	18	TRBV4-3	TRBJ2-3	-	CASSQRGGGGTPTDTQYF	TGCGCCAGCAGCCAACGGGGCGGAGGGGGGACACCTACAGATACGCAGTATTTT
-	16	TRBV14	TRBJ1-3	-	CASSLNRGGFGNTIYF	TGTGCCAGCAGCCTAAACCGCGGGGGCTTTGGAAACACCATATATTTT
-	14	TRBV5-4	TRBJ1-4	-	CASSLGTVNEKLFF	TGTGCCAGCAGCTTGGGGACTGTTAATGAAAAACTGTTTTTT
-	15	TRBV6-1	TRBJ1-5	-	CASSGPGTGGQPQHF	TGTGCCAGCAGCGGTCCAGGGACTGGGGGACAGCCCCAGCATTTT
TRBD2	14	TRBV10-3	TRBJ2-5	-	CAISALAGQETQYF	TGTGCCATCAGCGCGCTAGCGGGACAAGAGACCCAGTACTTC
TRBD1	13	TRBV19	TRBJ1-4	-	CARGQGGSEKLFF	TGTGCCAGGGGACAGGGGGGGAGTGAAAAACTGTTTTTT
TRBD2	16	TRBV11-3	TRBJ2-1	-	CASSLTGTSGRNEQFF	TGTGCCAGCAGCCTGACCGGGACTAGCGGGAGGAATGAGCAGTTCTTC
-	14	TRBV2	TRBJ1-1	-	CASIKGQQNTEAFF	TGTGCCAGCATAAAAGGCCAGCAAAACACTGAAGCTTTCTTT
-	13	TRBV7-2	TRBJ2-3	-	CASSSFPGLAQYF	TGTGCCAGCAGCTCCTTCCCGGGTCTAGCGCAGTATTTT
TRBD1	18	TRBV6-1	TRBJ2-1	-	CASSGYWTGVAMDNEQFF	TGTGCCAGCAGTGGGTACTGGACAGGGGTGGCGATGGACAATGAGCAGTTCTTC
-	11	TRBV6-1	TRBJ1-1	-	CASSVGTEAFF	TGTGCCAGCAGTGTAGGCACTGAAGCTTTCTTT
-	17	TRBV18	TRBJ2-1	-	CASSPPSRLGAANEQFF	TGTGCCAGCTCACCACCGAGTCGGCTAGGGGCCGCCAATGAGCAGTTCTTC
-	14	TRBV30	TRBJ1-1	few	CAWSVGYTDTEAFF	TGTGCCTGGAGTGTCGGGTATACAGACACTGAAGCTTTCTTT
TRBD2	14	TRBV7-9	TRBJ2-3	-	CASSLAGGADTQYF	TGTGCCAGCAGCCTAGCGGGAGGCGCAGATACGCAGTATTTT
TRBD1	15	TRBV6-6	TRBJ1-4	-	CASSYLDRGLEKLFF	TGTGCCAGCAGTTACTTGGACAGGGGGCTTGAAAAACTGTTTTTT
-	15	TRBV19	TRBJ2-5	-	CASSIAATYQETQYF	TGTGCCAGTAGTATAGCAGCAACGTACCAAGAGACCCAGTACTTC
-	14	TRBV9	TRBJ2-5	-	CASSVGQGRETQYF	TGTGCCAGCAGCGTAGGTCAAGGTCGAGAGACCCAGTACTTC
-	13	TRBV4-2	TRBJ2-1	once	CASSLSSYNEQFF	TGTGCCAGCAGCCTGAGCTCCTACAATGAGCAGTTCTTC
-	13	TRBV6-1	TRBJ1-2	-	CASREGGSYGYTF	TGTGCCAGCAGGGAGGGGGGTTCCTATGGCTACACCTTC
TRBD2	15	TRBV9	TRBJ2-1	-	CASSDRDYPINEQFF	TGTGCCAGCAGCGACCGGGACTACCCCATCAATGAGCAGTTCTTC
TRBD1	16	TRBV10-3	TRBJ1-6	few	CAISEGTGGGNSPLHF	TGTGCCATCAGTGAGGGGACAGGAGGAGGTAATTCACCCCTCCACTTT
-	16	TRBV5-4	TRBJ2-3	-	CASSLGGRSSTDTQYF	TGTGCCAGCAGCTTGGGAGGAAGGAGCTCCACAGATACGCAGTATTTT
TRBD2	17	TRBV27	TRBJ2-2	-	CASSRSASGTNTGELFF	TGTGCCAGCAGCCGATCGGCTAGCGGAACTAACACCGGGGAGCTGTTTTTT